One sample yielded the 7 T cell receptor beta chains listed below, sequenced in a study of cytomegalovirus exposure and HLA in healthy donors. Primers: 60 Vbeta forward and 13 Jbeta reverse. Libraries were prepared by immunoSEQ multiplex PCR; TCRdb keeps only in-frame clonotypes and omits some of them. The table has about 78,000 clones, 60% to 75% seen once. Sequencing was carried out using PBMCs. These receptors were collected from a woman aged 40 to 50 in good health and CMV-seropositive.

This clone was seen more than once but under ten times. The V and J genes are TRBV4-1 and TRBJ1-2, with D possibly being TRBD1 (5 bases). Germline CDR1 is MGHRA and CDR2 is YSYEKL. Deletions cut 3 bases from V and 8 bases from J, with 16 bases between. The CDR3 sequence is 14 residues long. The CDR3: CASSQELGVWGYTF. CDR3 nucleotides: TGCGCCAGCAGCCAGGAGCTAGGGGTATGGGGCTACACCTTC.

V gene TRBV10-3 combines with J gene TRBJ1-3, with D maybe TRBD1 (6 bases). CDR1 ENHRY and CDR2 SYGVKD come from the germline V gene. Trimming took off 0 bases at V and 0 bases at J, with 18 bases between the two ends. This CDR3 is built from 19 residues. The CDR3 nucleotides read TGTGCCATCAGTGAGTCGGGGCCACAGGGCCCTAGCTCTGGAAACACCATATATTTT. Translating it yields CAISESGPQGPSSGNTIYF.

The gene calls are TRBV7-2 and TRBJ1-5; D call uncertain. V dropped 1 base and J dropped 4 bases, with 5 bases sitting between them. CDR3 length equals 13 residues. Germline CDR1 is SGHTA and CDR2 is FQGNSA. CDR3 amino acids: CASSLGVNQPQHF. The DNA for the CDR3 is TGTGCCAGCAGCTTAGGCGTAAATCAGCCCCAGCATTTT.

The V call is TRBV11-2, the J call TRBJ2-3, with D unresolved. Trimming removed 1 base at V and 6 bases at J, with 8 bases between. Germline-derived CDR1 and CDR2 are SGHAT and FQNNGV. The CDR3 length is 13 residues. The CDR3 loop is CASSLGVVDTQYF. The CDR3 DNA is TGTGCCAGCAGCTTAGGAGTGGTGGATACGCAGTATTTT.

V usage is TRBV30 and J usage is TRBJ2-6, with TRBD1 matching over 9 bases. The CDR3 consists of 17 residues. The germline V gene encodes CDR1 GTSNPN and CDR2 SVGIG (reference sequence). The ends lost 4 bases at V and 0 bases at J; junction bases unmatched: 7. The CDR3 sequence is CAWKRDRVSSGANVLTF. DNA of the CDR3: TGTGCCTGGAAACGGGACAGGGTGAGCTCTGGGGCCAACGTCCTGACTTTC.

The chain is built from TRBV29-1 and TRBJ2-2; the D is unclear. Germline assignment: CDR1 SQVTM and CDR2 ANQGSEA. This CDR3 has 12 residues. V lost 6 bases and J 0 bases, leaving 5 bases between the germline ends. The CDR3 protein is CSVSANTGELFF. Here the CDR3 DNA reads TGCAGCGTATCAGCGAACACCGGGGAGCTGTTTTTT.

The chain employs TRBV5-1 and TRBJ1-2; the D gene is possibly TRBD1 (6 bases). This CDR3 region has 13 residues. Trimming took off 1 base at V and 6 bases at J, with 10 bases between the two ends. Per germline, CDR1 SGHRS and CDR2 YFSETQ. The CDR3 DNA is TGCGCCAGCAGCTTGCAGGACAGAGATGGCTACACCTTC. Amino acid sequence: CASSLQDRDGYTF.